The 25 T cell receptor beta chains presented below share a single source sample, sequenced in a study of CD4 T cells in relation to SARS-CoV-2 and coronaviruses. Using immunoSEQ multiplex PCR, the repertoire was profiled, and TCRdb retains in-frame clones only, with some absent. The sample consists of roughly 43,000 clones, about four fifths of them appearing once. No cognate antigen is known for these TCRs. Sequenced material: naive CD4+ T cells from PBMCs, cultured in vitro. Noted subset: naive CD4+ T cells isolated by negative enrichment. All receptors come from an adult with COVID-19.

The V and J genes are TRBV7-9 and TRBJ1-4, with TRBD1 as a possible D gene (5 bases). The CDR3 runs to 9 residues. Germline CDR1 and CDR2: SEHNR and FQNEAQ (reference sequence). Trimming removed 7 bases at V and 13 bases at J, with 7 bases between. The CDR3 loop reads CASTTVLFF. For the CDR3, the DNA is TGTGCCAGCACGACAGTACTGTTTTTT.

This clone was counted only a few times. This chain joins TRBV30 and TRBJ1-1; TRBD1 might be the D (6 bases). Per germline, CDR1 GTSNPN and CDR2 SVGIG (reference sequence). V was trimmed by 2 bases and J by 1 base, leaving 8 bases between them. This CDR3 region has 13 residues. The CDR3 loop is CAWSLGGNTEAFF. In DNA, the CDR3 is TGTGCCTGGAGTCTAGGGGGGAACACTGAAGCTTTCTTT.

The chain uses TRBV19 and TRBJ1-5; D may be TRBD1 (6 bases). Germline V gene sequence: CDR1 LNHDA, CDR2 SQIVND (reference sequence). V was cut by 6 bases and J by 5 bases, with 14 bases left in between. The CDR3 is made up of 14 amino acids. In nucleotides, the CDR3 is TGTGCCAGTAGCGAAACAGGACAGCATCAGCCCCAGCATTTT. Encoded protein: CASSETGQHQPQHF.

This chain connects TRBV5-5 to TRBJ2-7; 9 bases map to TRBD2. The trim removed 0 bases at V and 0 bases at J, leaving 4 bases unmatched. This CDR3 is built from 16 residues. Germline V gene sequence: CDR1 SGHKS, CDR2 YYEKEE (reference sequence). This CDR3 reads CASSLATSGFSYEQYF. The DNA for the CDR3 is TGTGCCAGCAGCTTGGCAACTAGCGGGTTCTCCTACGAGCAGTACTTC.

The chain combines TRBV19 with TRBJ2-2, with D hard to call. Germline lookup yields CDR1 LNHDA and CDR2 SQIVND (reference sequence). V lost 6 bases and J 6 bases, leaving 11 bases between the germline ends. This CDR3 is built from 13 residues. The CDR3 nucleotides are TGTGCCAGTAGGCAAGCCCTTCCCGGGGAGCTGTTTTTT. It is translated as CASRQALPGELFF.

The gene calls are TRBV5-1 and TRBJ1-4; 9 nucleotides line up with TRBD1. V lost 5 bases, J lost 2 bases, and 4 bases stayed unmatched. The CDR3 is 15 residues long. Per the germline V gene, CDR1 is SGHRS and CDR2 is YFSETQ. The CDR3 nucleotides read TGCGCCAGCAGGACAGGGGGTGAGACTAATGAAAAACTGTTTTTT. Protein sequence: CASRTGGETNEKLFF.

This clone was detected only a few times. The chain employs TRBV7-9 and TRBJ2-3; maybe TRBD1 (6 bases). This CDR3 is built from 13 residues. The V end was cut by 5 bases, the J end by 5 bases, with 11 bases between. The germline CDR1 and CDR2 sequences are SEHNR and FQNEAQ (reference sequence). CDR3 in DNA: TGTGCCAGCAGCCCTATAGGGGGAGATACGCAGTATTTT. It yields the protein CASSPIGGDTQYF. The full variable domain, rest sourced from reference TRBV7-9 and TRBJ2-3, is DTGVSQNPRHKITKRGQNVTFRCDPISEHNRLYWYRQTLGQGPEFLTYFQNEAQLEKSRLLSDRFSAERPKGSFSTLEIQRTEQGDSAMYLCASSPIGGDTQYFGPGTRLTVL.

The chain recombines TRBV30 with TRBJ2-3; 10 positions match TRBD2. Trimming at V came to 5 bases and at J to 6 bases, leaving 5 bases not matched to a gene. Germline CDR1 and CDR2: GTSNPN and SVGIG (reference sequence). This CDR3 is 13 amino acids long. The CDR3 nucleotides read TGTGCCTGGGACCCGGGACTAGCGGATACGCAGTATTTT. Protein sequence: CAWDPGLADTQYF.

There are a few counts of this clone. The CDR3: CASSLAGTSSFYGYTF. The DNA for the CDR3 is TGCGCCAGCAGCTTGGCCGGGACATCCTCATTCTATGGCTACACCTTC. The rearrangement joins TRBV5-1 to TRBJ1-2; weak D call: TRBD1 (6 bases). The CDR3 covers 16 residues. Trimming cost V 0 bases and J 4 bases, with 16 bases left between them. CDR1 and CDR2 from the germline V gene are SGHRS and YFSETQ.

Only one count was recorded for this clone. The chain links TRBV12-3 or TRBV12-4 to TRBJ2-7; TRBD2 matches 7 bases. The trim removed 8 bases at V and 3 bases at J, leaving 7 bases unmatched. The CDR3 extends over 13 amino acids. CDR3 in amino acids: CASGGSTFYEQYF. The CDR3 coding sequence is TGTGCCAGCGGCGGGAGTACCTTCTACGAGCAGTACTTC.

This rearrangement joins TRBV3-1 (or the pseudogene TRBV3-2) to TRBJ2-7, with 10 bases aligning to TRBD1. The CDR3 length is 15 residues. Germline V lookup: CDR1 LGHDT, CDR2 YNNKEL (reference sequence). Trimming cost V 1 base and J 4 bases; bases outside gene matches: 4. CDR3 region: CASSQGTGGIYEQYF. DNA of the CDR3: TGTGCCAGCAGCCAAGGGACAGGGGGAATTTACGAGCAGTACTTC.

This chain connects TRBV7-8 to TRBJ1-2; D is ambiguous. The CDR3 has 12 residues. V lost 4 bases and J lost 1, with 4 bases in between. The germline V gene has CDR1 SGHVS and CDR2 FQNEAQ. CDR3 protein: CASSSVNYGYTF. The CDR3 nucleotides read TGTGCCAGCAGCTCCGTTAACTATGGCTACACCTTC. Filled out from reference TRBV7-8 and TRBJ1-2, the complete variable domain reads GAGVSQSPRYKVAKRGQDVALRCDPISGHVSLFWYQQALGQGPEFLTYFQNEAQLDKSGLPSDRFFAERPEGSVSTLKIQRTQQEDSAVYLCASSSVNYGYTFGSGTRLTVV.

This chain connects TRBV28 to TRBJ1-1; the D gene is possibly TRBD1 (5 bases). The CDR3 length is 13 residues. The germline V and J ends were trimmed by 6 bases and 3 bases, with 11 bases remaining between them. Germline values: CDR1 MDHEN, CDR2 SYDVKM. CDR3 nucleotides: TGTGCCAGCAGGACCCAGGGATACACTGAAGCTTTCTTT. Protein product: CASRTQGYTEAFF. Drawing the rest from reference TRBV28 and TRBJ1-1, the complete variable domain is DVKVTQSSRYLVKRTGEKVFLECVQDMDHENMFWYRQDPGLGLRLIYFSYDVKMKEKGDIPEGYSVSREKKERFSLILESASTNQTSMYLCASRTQGYTEAFFGQGTRLTVV.

CDR3 in DNA: TGTGCCAGCAGCCCAATTAATACAGATACGCAGTATTTT. Protein sequence: CASSPINTDTQYF. The V call is TRBV6-5, the J call TRBJ2-3; D uncertain. Germline V gives CDR1 MNHEY, CDR2 SVGAGI. CDR3 length equals 13 residues. V was cut by 6 bases and J by 3 bases, with 10 bases left in between.

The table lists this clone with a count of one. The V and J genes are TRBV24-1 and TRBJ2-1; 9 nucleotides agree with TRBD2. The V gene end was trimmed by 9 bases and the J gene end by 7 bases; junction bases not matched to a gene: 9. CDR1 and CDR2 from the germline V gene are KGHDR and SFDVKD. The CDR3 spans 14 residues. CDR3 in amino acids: CATGGREGGNEQFF. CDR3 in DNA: TGTGCCACCGGTGGGCGGGAGGGGGGAAATGAGCAGTTCTTC.

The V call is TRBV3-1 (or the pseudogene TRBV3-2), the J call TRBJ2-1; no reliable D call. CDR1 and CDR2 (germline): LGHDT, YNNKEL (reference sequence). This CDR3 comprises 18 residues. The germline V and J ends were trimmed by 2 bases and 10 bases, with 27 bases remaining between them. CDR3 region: CASSQRPPWRNRGREQFF. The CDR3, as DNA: TGTGCCAGCAGCCAACGGCCCCCCTGGCGGAATAGAGGTCGCGAGCAGTTCTTC.

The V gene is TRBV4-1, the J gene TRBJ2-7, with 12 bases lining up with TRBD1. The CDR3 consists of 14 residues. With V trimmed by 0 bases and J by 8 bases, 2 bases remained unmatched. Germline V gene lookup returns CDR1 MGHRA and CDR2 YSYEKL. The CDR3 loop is CASSQDGTGGKQYF. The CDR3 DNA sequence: TGCGCCAGCAGCCAAGACGGGACAGGGGGCAAGCAGTACTTC.

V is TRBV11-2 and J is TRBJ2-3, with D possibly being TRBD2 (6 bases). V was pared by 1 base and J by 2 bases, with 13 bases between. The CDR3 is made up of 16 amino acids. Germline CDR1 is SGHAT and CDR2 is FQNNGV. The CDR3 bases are TGTGCCAGCAGCTTAGTTGGAGGAGGGCACACAGATACGCAGTATTTT. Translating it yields CASSLVGGGHTDTQYF.

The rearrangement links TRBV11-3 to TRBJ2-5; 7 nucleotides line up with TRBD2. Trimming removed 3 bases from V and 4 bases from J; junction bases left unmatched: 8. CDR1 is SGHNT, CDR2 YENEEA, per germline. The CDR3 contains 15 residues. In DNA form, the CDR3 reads TGTGCCAGCAGCTTTCGGGGGGAAGTAGGAGAGACCCAGTACTTC. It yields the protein CASSFRGEVGETQYF.

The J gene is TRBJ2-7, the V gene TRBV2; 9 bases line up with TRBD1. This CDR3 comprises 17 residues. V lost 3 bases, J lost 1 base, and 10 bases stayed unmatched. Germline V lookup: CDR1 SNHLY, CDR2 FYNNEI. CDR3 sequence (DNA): TGTGCCAGCAGTGAGGCGCCGTTCGGGACAGGGTCCTACGAGCAGTACTTC. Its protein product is CASSEAPFGTGSYEQYF.

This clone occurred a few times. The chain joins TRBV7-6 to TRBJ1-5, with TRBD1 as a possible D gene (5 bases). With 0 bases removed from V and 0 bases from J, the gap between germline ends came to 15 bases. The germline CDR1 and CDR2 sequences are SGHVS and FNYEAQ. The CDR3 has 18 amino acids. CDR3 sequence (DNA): TGTGCCAGCAGCTTAGCGAGCGGGGCGGGCTATAGCAATCAGCCCCAGCATTTT. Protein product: CASSLASGAGYSNQPQHF.

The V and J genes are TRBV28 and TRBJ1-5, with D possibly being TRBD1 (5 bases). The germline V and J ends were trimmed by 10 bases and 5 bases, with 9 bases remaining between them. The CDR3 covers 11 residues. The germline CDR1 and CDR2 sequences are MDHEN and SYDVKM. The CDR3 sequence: CATQGYQPQHF. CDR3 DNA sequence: TGTGCCACTCAGGGATATCAGCCCCAGCATTTT.

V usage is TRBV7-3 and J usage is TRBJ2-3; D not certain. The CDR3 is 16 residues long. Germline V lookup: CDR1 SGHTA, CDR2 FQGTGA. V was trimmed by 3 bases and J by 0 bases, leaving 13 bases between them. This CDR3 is CASSFRADGSTDTQYF. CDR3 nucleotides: TGTGCCAGCAGCTTTAGGGCGGACGGTAGCACAGATACGCAGTATTTT.

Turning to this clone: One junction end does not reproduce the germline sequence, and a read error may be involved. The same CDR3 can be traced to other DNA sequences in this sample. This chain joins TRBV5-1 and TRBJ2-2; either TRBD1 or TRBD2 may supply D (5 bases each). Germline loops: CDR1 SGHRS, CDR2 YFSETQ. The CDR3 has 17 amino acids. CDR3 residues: CASSFLFGTTNTGELFF. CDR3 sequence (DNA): TGCGCCAGCAGCTTCCTTTTTGGGACCACGAACACCGGGGAACTGTTTTTT.

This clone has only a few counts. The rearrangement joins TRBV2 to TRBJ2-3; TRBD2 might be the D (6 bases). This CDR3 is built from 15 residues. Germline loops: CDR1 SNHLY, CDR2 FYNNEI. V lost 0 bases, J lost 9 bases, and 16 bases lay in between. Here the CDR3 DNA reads TGTGCCAGCAGTGAAGCGCCGGGTCCCGCGGGGACGCAGTATTTT. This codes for CASSEAPGPAGTQYF.